This T cell receptor beta chain is from a study of T cell responses to AZD1222 COVID-19 vaccine. Clones were sequenced by immunoSEQ multiplex PCR, and TCRdb holds only the in-frame ones, with some missing. The sample records about 150,000 clones, approximately 90% being singletons. This CDR3 contains 16 residues. V lost 9 bases to trimming and J lost 0 bases; unmatched junction nucleotides: 11. Germline V gene lookup returns CDR1 SGHRS and CDR2 YFSETQ. This clonotype was sampled from an adult in good health. The sequenced sample was peripheral blood, obtained on day 0 of AZD1222 vaccination. The chain recombines TRBV5-1 with TRBJ2-3; 9 nucleotides agree with TRBD2. CDR3 in amino acids: CATRGRLADSTDTQYF. CDR3 DNA: TGCGCCACCAGAGGTAGACTAGCGGATAGCACAGATACGCAGTATTTT. The full variable domain, in which reference TRBV5-1 and TRBJ2-3 provide the parts outside the CDR3, is KAGVTQTPRYLIKTRGQQVTLSCSPISGHRSVSWYQQTPGQGLQFLFEYFSETQRNKGNFPGRFSGRQFSNSRSEMNVSTLELGDSALYLCATRGRLADSTDTQYFGPGTRLTVL.